The following is a T cell receptor (beta chain) sequence with its context. Data came from immunoSEQ multiplex PCR; TCRdb stores just in-frame clones and leaves some out. The sample lists under 850,000 clones, 85% to 90% seen once, with about 0.01% in the top ten. The data belong to a study of shared T cell receptors in the human thymus. V lost 0 bases, J lost 4 bases, and 11 bases stayed unmatched. The CDR3 length is 17 residues. Germline CDR1 GTSNPN, CDR2 SVGIG (reference sequence). The same specimen was also included in a second study, on human thymus T cells. This second study notes: Finnish infants who were healthy and having corrective surgery for congenital heart defects made up the donors. Thymic resections from corrective heart surgery supplied the tissue. Seemingly biased V and J gene usage marked thymic and blood repertoires. Related research described thymic repertoires that were highly overlapping among unrelated individuals.

The V gene is TRBV30, the J gene TRBJ2-1; 8 bases are shared with TRBD2. Material for sequencing was thymocytes. The TCR comes from a boy under two years old with a congenital heart defect. The DNA for the CDR3 is TGTGCCTGGAGTGTGGCCGCCCGACTAGCGAAGTACAATGAGCAGTTCTTC. This translates into CAWSVAARLAKYNEQFF.